This entry concerns a single T cell receptor beta chain. Its antigen is undetermined. This specimen belongs to a study of T cells after yellow fever vaccination. Whole-study findings and limits: The study re-detected most primary-vaccination clones after the booster (96% CD4, roughly 85% CD8).

CDR1 SGHAT and CDR2 FQDESV come from the germline V gene (reference sequence). This CDR3 has 19 amino acids. The germline V and J ends were trimmed by 1 base and 8 bases, with 27 bases remaining between them. One entry per CDR3 protein, called by TCRdb with MiXCR from the 5' RACE reads. The data hold approximately 550,000 distinct CDR3 sequences, with 15% to 20% observed a single time. This chain connects TRBV11-1 to TRBJ2-1, with D perhaps matching TRBD2 (6 bases). The sample here was PBMCs, taken 15 days after the yellow fever booster vaccination. This clonotype was obtained from a man in his thirties or forties who received the YFV17D yellow fever vaccine. CDR3 nucleotides: TGTGCCAGCAGCTTAGGGTTGCTAGCGTGGGGAAACACGAGTGATGAGCAGTTCTTC. This sequence encodes CASSLGLLAWGNTSDEQFF.